The 22 T cell receptor beta chains presented below share a single source sample, sequenced in a study of OX40 agonist ivuxolimab in advanced cancers. Sequencing used immunoSEQ multiplex PCR; TCRdb keeps in-frame clones, though not all of them. The sample contains some 15,000 clones, about four fifths of which appear only once. The material was CD4+ or CD8+ T cells sorted from blood, obtained in a trial of the OX40 agonist ivuxolimab. The origin of the receptors is an adult with an advanced solid tumor such as melanoma, head and neck, liver or kidney cancer.

The V gene is TRBV7-2, the J gene TRBJ2-7, with 9 bases fitting TRBD2. The V segment lost 3 bases and the J segment 2 bases; nucleotides outside the gene matches: 5. The length of the CDR3 is 15 residues. Germline CDR1 and CDR2: SGHTA and FQGNSA. The CDR3 loop reads CASSFLAGDPYEQYF. As DNA, the CDR3 is TGTGCCAGCAGCTTCTTAGCGGGAGATCCCTACGAGCAGTACTTC. Based on the CDR3 plus reference TRBV7-2 and TRBJ2-7, the full variable domain is GAGVSQSPSNKVTEKGKDVELRCDPISGHTALYWYRQSLGQGLEFLIYFQGNSAPDKSGLPSDRFSAERTGGSVSTLTIQRTQQEDSAVYLCASSFLAGDPYEQYFGPGTRLTVT.

The genes are TRBV6-5 and TRBJ1-3; D ambiguous. This CDR3 comprises 13 residues. Germline V gives CDR1 MNHEY, CDR2 SVGAGI. Trimming left V 6 bases short and J 0 bases short, with 6 bases between. CDR3 in amino acids: CASSTSSGNTIYF. The CDR3 bases are TGTGCCAGCAGCACGAGCTCTGGAAACACCATATATTTT.

The table lists this clone with a count of one. The chain couples TRBV7-2 to TRBJ1-6; tentative D call: TRBD1 (6 bases). The CDR3 spans 17 residues. Germline loops: CDR1 SGHTA, CDR2 FQGNSA. The V end was cut by 5 bases, the J end by 7 bases, with 21 bases between. Here the CDR3 reads CASSQYTGSPRNSPLHF. The DNA for the CDR3 is TGTGCCAGCAGCCAATATACAGGGTCCCCCAGGAATTCACCCCTCCACTTT.

The CDR3 region has the DNA TGTGCCAGCAGTGAAGGAAGGTGGGTCGGAGCCCAGGGCACTGAAGCTTTCTTT. Translation: CASSEGRWVGAQGTEAFF. The V and J genes are TRBV6-1 and TRBJ1-1, with D possibly matching TRBD1 (5 bases). The CDR3 extends over 18 amino acids. Per germline, CDR1 MNHNS and CDR2 SASEGT. Trimming took 1 base from V and 4 from J, leaving 22 bases between them.

The V and J genes are TRBV27 and TRBJ2-1; 14 nucleotides match TRBD2. V lost 3 bases to trimming and J lost 5 bases; unmatched junction nucleotides: 3. There are 16 residues in the CDR3. Germline CDR1 and CDR2: MNHEY and SMNVEV (reference sequence). CDR3: CASSFEGLAGDNEQFF. Here the CDR3 DNA reads TGTGCCAGCAGTTTTGAGGGACTAGCGGGAGACAATGAGCAGTTCTTC.

The genes are TRBV2 and TRBJ2-7; D not resolved. CDR1 and CDR2 from the germline V gene are SNHLY and FYNNEI. There are 12 residues in the CDR3. The V end was cut by 4 bases, the J end by 3 bases, with 7 bases between. DNA for the CDR3: TGTGCCAGCAGTGGGTCTAGCTACGAGCAGTACTTC. Translating gives CASSGSSYEQYF. Full variable domain (remainder filled in from reference TRBV2 and TRBJ2-7): EPEVTQTPSHQVTQMGQEVILRCVPISNHLYFYWYRQILGQKVEFLVSFYNNEISEKSEIFDDQFSVERPDGSNFTLKIRSTKLEDSAMYFCASSGSSYEQYFGPGTRLTVT.

The chain has TRBV13 and TRBJ2-5, with D perhaps matching TRBD1 (6 bases). V was trimmed by 5 bases and J by 3 bases, leaving 13 bases between them. Germline loops: CDR1 PRHDT, CDR2 FYEKMQ (reference sequence). CDR3 length equals 14 residues. In DNA, the CDR3 is TGTGCCAGCAGCGTAGCCAGGGGCGAAGAGACCCAGTACTTC. Its translation: CASSVARGEETQYF.

The V gene is TRBV7-2, the J gene TRBJ2-7; TRBD2 aligns across 12 bases. V was clipped by 4 bases and J by 7 bases; unmatched bases: 5. The CDR3 is made up of 14 amino acids. Germline CDR1 SGHTA, CDR2 FQGNSA. CDR3: CASSYGLAGFEQYF. The CDR3 DNA reads TGTGCCAGCAGCTACGGACTAGCGGGATTTGAGCAGTACTTC.

The chain joins TRBV5-4 to TRBJ2-1; 8 nucleotides line up with TRBD2. The germline V gene encodes CDR1 SGHNT and CDR2 YYREEE (reference sequence). J gave up 4 bases and V 1 base, and 1 base lay outside the gene matches. The CDR3 contains 14 residues. The CDR3 spells CASSLTSGYNEQFF. DNA for the CDR3: TGTGCCAGCAGCTTGACTAGCGGATACAATGAGCAGTTCTTC.

In nucleotides, the CDR3 is TGTGCCAGCAGGCGGGACTACGAGCAGTACTTC. Its protein is CASRRDYEQYF. V gene TRBV2 combines with J gene TRBJ2-7, with TRBD2 as a possible D gene (6 bases). Germline loops: CDR1 SNHLY, CDR2 FYNNEI. The CDR3 sequence is 11 residues long. The V end was cut by 6 bases, the J end by 3 bases, with 6 bases between.

The V gene is TRBV9, the J gene TRBJ2-7; 8 bases match TRBD1. The germline V gene has CDR1 SGDLS and CDR2 YYNGEE. The CDR3 loop spans 14 amino acids. Trimming removed 3 bases from V and 6 bases from J; junction bases left unmatched: 8. The CDR3 protein is CASSGDRGGGEQYF. In nucleotides, the CDR3 is TGTGCCAGCAGCGGCGACAGGGGCGGCGGCGAGCAGTACTTC.

By share, this clone ranks as medium-sized. The chain couples TRBV7-6 to TRBJ2-1; D is unresolved. Trimming cost V 2 bases and J 6 bases, with 11 bases left between them. From germline, CDR1 is SGHVS and CDR2 FNYEAQ. CDR3 length equals 14 residues. CDR3 sequence reads: CASSLRSNRNEQFF. DNA for the CDR3: TGTGCCAGCAGCTTACGGTCTAACCGCAATGAGCAGTTCTTC.

This clone is a singleton in its sample. The chain employs TRBV19 and TRBJ1-5, with D uncertain. The CDR3 totals 14 residues. Germline values: CDR1 LNHDA, CDR2 SQIVND (reference sequence). Trimming cost V 7 bases and J 0 bases, with 10 bases left between them. CDR3 sequence reads: CASKAVYSNQPQHF. The DNA of the CDR3 is TGTGCCAGTAAGGCAGTTTATAGCAATCAGCCCCAGCATTTT.

The genes are TRBV7-6 and TRBJ2-3, with D unclear. V lost 2 bases and J lost 4, with 13 bases in between. The CDR3 totals 15 residues. The germline V gene encodes CDR1 SGHVS and CDR2 FNYEAQ. CDR3 residues: CASSLLAAPPDTQYF. In DNA form, the CDR3 reads TGTGCCAGCAGCTTACTCGCAGCTCCGCCAGATACGCAGTATTTT.

The chain has TRBV13 and TRBJ2-2; the D is unclear. Trimming removed 2 bases from V and 1 base from J, with 5 bases in between. Per germline, CDR1 PRHDT and CDR2 FYEKMQ (reference sequence). This CDR3 has 14 residues. The CDR3: CASSLYRNTGELFF. As DNA, the CDR3 is TGTGCCAGCAGCTTATACAGGAACACCGGGGAGCTGTTTTTT.

This chain joins TRBV7-8 and TRBJ2-1; 7 nucleotides agree with TRBD2. The CDR3 sequence is 12 residues long. V lost 5 bases and J lost 9; bases outside the gene matches: 4. CDR1 is SGHVS, CDR2 FQNEAQ, per germline. The CDR3 reads CASSLASGEQFF. CDR3 bases: TGTGCCAGCAGCCTGGCTAGCGGTGAGCAGTTCTTC.

By sample fraction, this clone is medium-sized (0.01 to 0.1%). The chain couples TRBV2 to TRBJ2-7; perhaps TRBD1 as D (6 bases). The CDR3 has 14 amino acids. The germline V gene has CDR1 SNHLY and CDR2 FYNNEI. Trimming removed 5 bases from V and 4 bases from J, with 15 bases in between. The CDR3 DNA is TGTGCCAGCAGTCCTTTGGGGGCAGTTTACGAGCAGTACTTC. Translation gives CASSPLGAVYEQYF.

The gene calls are TRBV6-5 and TRBJ2-5; weak D call: TRBD1 (5 bases). The CDR3 length is 15 residues. V dropped 0 bases and J dropped 5 bases, with 13 bases sitting between them. The germline CDR1 and CDR2 sequences are MNHEY and SVGAGI. The CDR3 DNA follows: TGTGCCAGCAGTTACTCGGCAGGGTGGACGGAGACCCAGTACTTC. It specifies CASSYSAGWTETQYF.

The chain couples TRBV28 to TRBJ1-2, with D tentatively TRBD1 (6 bases). CDR1 is MDHEN and CDR2 is SYDVKM in the germline V gene. The CDR3 totals 13 residues. Trimming left V 6 bases short and J 6 bases short, with 14 bases between. CDR3 amino acids: CASRIDRGDGYTF. Here the CDR3 DNA reads TGTGCCAGCAGGATAGATAGGGGGGATGGCTACACCTTC.

This clone showed up just once. The chain couples TRBV19 to TRBJ2-3, with D tentatively TRBD1 (8 bases). Trimming left V 6 bases short and J 5 bases short, with 15 bases between. Per germline, CDR1 LNHDA and CDR2 SQIVND (reference sequence). CDR3 size: 14 residues. The CDR3 sequence is CASRGGTGVDTQYF. CDR3 nucleotide sequence: TGTGCCAGTAGGGGGGGGACAGGAGTAGATACGCAGTATTTT. The variable domain in full, with the rest retrieved from reference TRBV19 and TRBJ2-3, is DGGITQSPKYLFRKEGQNVTLSCEQNLNHDAMYWYRQDPGQGLRLIYYSQIVNDFQKGDIAEGYSVSREKKESFPLTVTSAQKNPTAFYLCASRGGTGVDTQYFGPGTRLTVL.

The rearrangement joins TRBV11-2 to TRBJ2-5; tentatively, D is TRBD2 (5 bases). V lost 5 bases, J lost 1 base, and 14 bases lay in between. Germline-derived CDR1 and CDR2 are SGHAT and FQNNGV. The CDR3 consists of 15 residues. The CDR3 loop is CASSQTPAGQETQYF. The CDR3 DNA sequence: TGTGCCAGCAGCCAAACCCCCGCGGGCCAAGAGACCCAGTACTTC.

The CDR3 bases are TGTGCCAGCGGACCAGGGCTCTCCTACGAGCAGTACTTC. This translates into CASGPGLSYEQYF. The chain carries TRBV27 and TRBJ2-7; TRBD1 might be the D (5 bases). The ends were cut back, 8 bases at V and 0 bases at J, with 11 bases in the middle. Germline V gene sequence: CDR1 MNHEY, CDR2 SMNVEV (reference sequence). The CDR3 extends over 13 amino acids.